These T cell receptor beta chains were read from a single sample in a study of cytomegalovirus exposure and HLA in healthy donors. Sequencing was performed with immunoSEQ multiplex PCR; in TCRdb, only in-frame clones are kept and a portion is missing. This sample has 40,000 or so clones, with approximately 75% found just once. The sample was PBMCs. The receptors shown here come from a man aged 30 to 45 in good health and CMV-seronegative. Each CDR3 is given with its conserved first and last residue. A D gene is named only where the DNA matches it firmly. A row's size may be missing; if present it is once, few, many or a size class.

D gene	V gene	clone size	J gene	CDR3 DNA	CDR3 protein
-	TRBV30	-	TRBJ1-1	TGTGCCTGGACACGATCAATGGACACTGAAGCCTTCTTT	CAWTRSMDTEAFF
TRBD2	TRBV19	-	TRBJ2-7	TGTGCCAGTAGTATAGTACTAGCGGGAGGGAATGAGCAGTACTTC	CASSIVLAGGNEQYF
-	TRBV7-7	once	TRBJ2-1	TGTGCCAGCAGCCCCGGTAGCGGCTGGAATGAGCAGTTCTTC	CASSPGSGWNEQFF
TRBD2	TRBV6-6	few	TRBJ2-7	TGTGCCAGCAGTGGAGGACTAGCGGGAGGGTACGAGCAGTACTTC	CASSGGLAGGYEQYF
TRBD2	TRBV25-1	-	TRBJ2-3	TGTGCCAGCAGTGGGGGACTAGTTTACACAGATACGCAGTATTTT	CASSGGLVYTDTQYF
-	TRBV7-9	-	TRBJ2-5	TGTGCCAGCAGCTTAGGGCAGGGTAACCTACAAGAGACCCAGTACTTC	CASSLGQGNLQETQYF
TRBD2	TRBV30	-	TRBJ2-1	TGTGCCTGGAGTGTACTATACCTAGCGGAGTTCAATGAGCAGTTCTTC	CAWSVLYLAEFNEQFF
-	TRBV7-3	-	TRBJ2-3	TGTGCCAGCAGCTTAACTCCAAATACGCAGTATTTT	CASSLTPNTQYF
TRBD2	TRBV5-1	-	TRBJ2-1	TGCGCCAGCAGCTTAAGGACTAGCGCTTACAATGAGCAGTTCTTC	CASSLRTSAYNEQFF
TRBD2	TRBV7-6	-	TRBJ2-5	TGTGCCAGCAGCTTGGGGACGACGCTAGCGGGGGAAGAGACCCAGTACTTC	CASSLGTTLAGEETQYF
TRBD1	TRBV6-5	-	TRBJ1-2	TGTGCCAGCAGGTTATCAACAGGGGGCTACTATGGCTACACCTTC	CASRLSTGGYYGYTF
-	TRBV7-2	-	TRBJ1-1	TGTGCCAGCTATCGGGTTACGAACACTGAAGCTTTCTTT	CASYRVTNTEAFF
-	TRBV18	-	TRBJ2-7	TGTGCCAGCTCACTTAGGACAGAGACCTACGAGCAGTACTTC	CASSLRTETYEQYF
-	TRBV7-9	once	TRBJ2-7	TGTGCCAGCAGCTTAGTGCTAGAAAGGTCGGCGCAGTACTTC	CASSLVLERSAQYF
TRBD1	TRBV7-3	few	TRBJ2-3	TGTGCCAGCTCGAGGGGGACAGGGCCAGATACGCAGTATTTT	CASSRGTGPDTQYF
TRBD2	TRBV5-1	-	TRBJ2-1	TGCGCCCGCACCGGGAGGTTTTCCTACAATGAGCAGTTCTTC	CARTGRFSYNEQFF
-	TRBV7-9	-	TRBJ1-2	TGTGCCAGCAGCTTAGGAGCGGGGCAGGACTATGGCTACACCTTC	CASSLGAGQDYGYTF
TRBD1	TRBV7-9	-	TRBJ2-7	TGTGCCAGCAGCTTCCTCGACAGGGTGGATGGGCAGTACTTC	CASSFLDRVDGQYF
TRBD2	TRBV30	-	TRBJ2-5	TGTGCCTGGAGCACCGGGACTAGCGAAGAGACCCAGTACTTC	CAWSTGTSEETQYF
TRBD1	TRBV2	-	TRBJ2-7	TGTGCCAGCAGTGGTCAGGGACAGGGGGATTCCGAGCAGTACTTC	CASSGQGQGDSEQYF
TRBD2	TRBV11-2	once	TRBJ2-3	TGTGCCAGCAGCAGAGACCCCGAGACTAGCGATACGCAGTATTTT	CASSRDPETSDTQYF
TRBD2	TRBV19	-	TRBJ2-1	TGTGCCAGTAGTACCGGACTAGACAATGAGCAGTTCTTC	CASSTGLDNEQFF
TRBD1	TRBV5-4	-	TRBJ2-3	TGTGCCAGCGGGACAGGGAATGGGGATACGCAGTATTTT	CASGTGNGDTQYF
-	TRBV19	few	TRBJ1-1	TGTGCCAGTAGTATCACCGGGATGGGTTTTGCTTTCTTT	CASSITGMGFAFF
-	TRBV30	few	TRBJ1-2	TGTGCCTGGAGATTAGACATGCGCTACACCTTC	CAWRLDMRYTF
-	TRBV19	once	TRBJ2-7	TGTGCCAGTAGTATAGGGGCGAGCTCCTACGAGCAGTACTTC	CASSIGASSYEQYF
-	TRBV18	-	TRBJ1-2	TGTGCCAGCTCACCCACAGTAGACGGACTCATCGGGAACTATGGCTACACCTTC	CASSPTVDGLIGNYGYTF
-	TRBV2	few	TRBJ2-2	TGTGCCAGCCGTAGACAGGCAAACACCGGGGAGCTGTTTTTT	CASRRQANTGELFF
TRBD1	TRBV11-2	-	TRBJ2-2	TGTGCCAGCAGCTTAAGGACAGGGGGCACCGGGGAGCTGTTTTTT	CASSLRTGGTGELFF
-	TRBV30	once	TRBJ2-7	TGTGCCTGGAGTCGGGAATCCTACGAGCAGTACTTC	CAWSRESYEQYF
-	TRBV2	few	TRBJ1-6	TGTGCCAGCAGTGAAGCGCGAGGGTCCGGATCACCCCTCCACTTT	CASSEARGSGSPLHF
TRBD2	TRBV4-1	-	TRBJ2-1	TGCGCCAGCAGCCAAGTGACTAGCGGAAGCTCCTACAATGAGCAGTTCTTC	CASSQVTSGSSYNEQFF
TRBD1	TRBV27	-	TRBJ2-7	TGTGCCAGCAGTTTGCAAAAACCGGGACAGGGTTACGAGCAGTACTTC	CASSLQKPGQGYEQYF
TRBD2	TRBV2	-	TRBJ2-7	TGTGCCAGCAAACTAGCGGTTACCTACGAGCAGTACTTC	CASKLAVTYEQYF
TRBD2	TRBV7-9	-	TRBJ2-5	TGTGCCAGCAGCCCGTACCATCTAGCGGGACCCCAAGAGACCCAGTACTTC	CASSPYHLAGPQETQYF
TRBD2	TRBV4-2	-	TRBJ2-3	TGTGCCAGCAGCCAAGCGCCCGGGACTAGCGGCACAGATACGCAGTATTTT	CASSQAPGTSGTDTQYF
-	TRBV19	-	TRBJ2-1	TGTGCCAGTAGTATTACGAGTCCCTCCTACAATGAGCAGTTCTTC	CASSITSPSYNEQFF
TRBD2	TRBV7-3	-	TRBJ2-3	TGTGCCAGCAGCCACGGACTAGCGAAGAGCACAGATACGCAGTATTTT	CASSHGLAKSTDTQYF
-	TRBV7-2	-	TRBJ1-1	TGTGCCAGCAGCTTAGGAAGGACAGTCACTGAAGCTTTCTTT	CASSLGRTVTEAFF
-	TRBV5-1	few	TRBJ2-5	TGCGCCAGCGGGAGGACAGGCGAACCTGAAGAGACCCAGTACTTC	CASGRTGEPEETQYF
TRBD1	TRBV7-9	-	TRBJ2-7	TGTTCCAGCAGCCCCCCTCCTGGATCGGACAGGGGGCACCACGAGCAGTACTTC	CSSSPPPGSDRGHHEQYF
-	TRBV16	-	TRBJ2-6	TGTGCCAGCAGCCACCGGGACGGGGGCTCTGGGGCCAACGTCCTGACTTTC	CASSHRDGGSGANVLTF
-	TRBV2	few	TRBJ2-7	TGTGCCAGCATACGGGAGTTGTCGTACGAGCAGTACTTC	CASIRELSYEQYF
-	TRBV7-3	-	TRBJ2-3	TGTGCCAGCAGCCCCGGTTCGGATACGCAGTATTTT	CASSPGSDTQYF
-	TRBV4-3	-	TRBJ1-6	TGCGCCAGCAGCCTACAGGCAAACTATAATTCACCCCTCCACTTT	CASSLQANYNSPLHF
-	TRBV2	few	TRBJ1-1	TGTGCCAGCAGTGAAATGAGGATATTTTCGGAAGCTTTCTTT	CASSEMRIFSEAFF
TRBD1	TRBV4-2	-	TRBJ2-3	TGTGCCAGCAGCCAAGAGGGACAGGGCACAGATACGCAGTATTTT	CASSQEGQGTDTQYF